The present entry profiles one TCR beta chain with its context. Germline values: CDR1 KGHSH, CDR2 LQKENI. The CDR3 covers 14 residues. Trimming cost V 6 bases and J 6 bases; bases outside gene matches: 9. The authors' processing: Reference gene primers were amplified, and this amplification served to estimate nucleated cell counts. TCRdb's table, derived via immunoSEQ multiplex PCR, lists solely in-frame clones and lacks some. The D gene and trimming were derived from the DNA, and the V and J assignments and clone size from that table. Of about 260,000 clones listed, 84% are singletons. The data were obtained in a study of blood T cell repertoires in COVID-19. Study details: The analysed material was cDNA or gDNA that came from T cells, B-cell-depleted T cells, or PBMCs.

Specimen: peripheral blood. This sequence was found in a woman in her 40s who had recovered from COVID-19. The V gene is TRBV18, the J gene TRBJ2-7; 9 bases align to TRBD2. CDR3 in DNA: TGTGCCAGCTCCCGTGGCGGGGGGGCCCTCGAGCAGTACTTC. It encodes CASSRGGGALEQYF.